A selection of T cell receptor beta chains follows, all from one sample in a study of T cell responses to AZD1222 COVID-19 vaccine. Profiling relied on immunoSEQ multiplex PCR, and the TCRdb table lists in-frame clones only, not all of them. The sample holds under 90,000 clones, over 75% seen once. The material sequenced was peripheral blood, taken 28 days after the second AZD1222 dose. The receptors were sampled from an adult who received the AZD1222 COVID-19 vaccine. CDR3s include the opening cysteine and the closing phenylalanine or tryptophan. A D gene is named only where the DNA matches it firmly. Clone size appears in some rows only: once, few, many, or a class for an expanded clone.

TRBJ2-3 | TRBD2 | TRBV5-1 | 15 | . | CASSLTGLAADTQYF | TGCGCCAGCAGCCTTACCGGACTAGCAGCAGATACGCAGTATTTT
TRBJ2-3 | TRBD1 | TRBV10-3 | 14 | few | CAIRTGGNTDTQYF | TGTGCCATCAGAACAGGGGGAAACACAGATACGCAGTATTTT
TRBJ2-7 | . | TRBV10-1 | 14 | . | CASSRDNRFGEQYF | TGCGCCAGCAGTCGGGACAATCGGTTTGGCGAGCAGTACTTC
TRBJ2-5 | TRBD1 | TRBV5-1 | 15 | . | CASSLGQGRQETQYF | TGCGCCAGCAGCCTAGGACAGGGCAGGCAAGAGACCCAGTACTTC
TRBJ1-2 | TRBD1 | TRBV30 | 13 | . | CAWSARGPYGYTF | TGTGCCTGGAGTGCCAGGGGGCCCTATGGCTACACCTTC
TRBJ2-3 | TRBD1 | TRBV5-8 | 16 | . | CASSLKTGGGTDTQYF | TGTGCCAGCAGCTTGAAGACAGGGGGCGGCACAGATACGCAGTATTTT
TRBJ2-1 | . | TRBV5-1 | 15 | . | CASAYSGPGPNEQFF | TGCGCCAGCGCATACTCCGGGCCAGGACCCAATGAGCAGTTCTTC
TRBJ2-5 | . | TRBV19 | 13 | . | CASSGAYQETQYF | TGTGCCAGTTCAGGGGCGTACCAAGAGACCCAGTACTTC
TRBJ2-5 | . | TRBV9 | 14 | . | CASSVEGRQETQYF | TGTGCCAGCAGCGTCGAGGGGCGGCAAGAGACCCAGTACTTC
TRBJ2-7 | TRBD2 | TRBV3-1/TRBV3-2 | 14 | . | CASSPGLARDEQYF | TGTGCCAGCAGCCCAGGACTAGCGCGAGACGAGCAGTACTTC
TRBJ2-2 | . | TRBV4-2 | 17 | . | CASSQGEIGGNTGELFF | TGTGCCAGCAGCCAAGGGGAAATCGGGGGAAACACCGGGGAGCTGTTTTTT
TRBJ2-7 | . | TRBV11-2 | 13 | few | CASRTQVSYEQYF | TGTGCCAGCCGGACGCAGGTCTCCTACGAGCAGTACTTC
TRBJ1-3 | . | TRBV18 | 16 | . | CASSPHRPDSGNTIYF | TGTGCCAGCTCACCTCACAGGCCCGACTCTGGAAACACCATATATTTT
TRBJ2-7 | TRBD2 | TRBV11-2 | 12 | . | CASSTGGYEQYF | TGTGCCAGCAGCACGGGGGGTTACGAGCAGTACTTC
TRBJ1-1 | . | TRBV5-1 | 15 | . | CASSFLRQGNTEAFF | TGCGCCAGCAGCTTCCTTCGTCAGGGGAACACTGAAGCTTTCTTT
TRBJ1-6 | . | TRBV19 | 12 | . | CASSEFYSPLHF | TGTGCCAGTAGCGAGTTTTATTCACCCCTCCACTTT
TRBJ2-3 | . | TRBV21-1 | 14 | . | CASKGDRKGDTQYF | TGTGCCAGCAAAGGGGACAGGAAAGGGGATACGCAGTATTTT